The 32 T cell receptor beta chains below come from one sample, sequenced in a study of T cells expressing NK-cell markers. TCRdb reworked the 5' RACE reads into one entry per CDR3 protein, no DNA. This table lists around 470,000 distinct CDR3 sequences. Sequenced input: blood T cells: a sorted CD56 or NKG2C T cell subset, CD4+ or CD8+ T cells, or bulk PBMC T cells (not recorded which). Source of these receptors: a woman aged 50 to 60 in good health.

The chain has TRBV20-1 and TRBJ2-5. CDR1 and CDR2 (germline): DFQATT, SNEGSKA (reference sequence). The CDR3 extends over 12 amino acids. The CDR3 protein is CSGGKHQETQYF.

The chain is built from TRBV5-1 and TRBJ2-7; TCRdb's D gene call, TRBD2, goes unchecked for lack of DNA. Germline values: CDR1 SGHRS, CDR2 YFSETQ. The CDR3 is 14 amino acids. The CDR3 reads CASSLAGGIYEQYF.

The genes are TRBV7-2 and TRBJ2-3; TCRdb proposes TRBD2, but this gene call is untestable without DNA. Germline V gives CDR1 SGHTA, CDR2 FQGNSA. This CDR3 is built from 16 residues. CDR3 amino acids: CASSLGAGMSTDTQYF.

This sequence joins TRBV5-1 and TRBJ2-1; TCRdb selects TRBD1, and the lack of DNA leaves this call unchecked. Germline assignment: CDR1 SGHRS and CDR2 YFSETQ. The CDR3 sequence is 15 residues long. The CDR3: CASTSGTRGGYEQFF. The full variable domain, with the rest looked up from reference TRBV5-1 and TRBJ2-1, is KAGVTQTPRYLIKTRGQQVTLSCSPISGHRSVSWYQQTPGQGLQFLFEYFSETQRNKGNFPGRFSGRQFSNSRSEMNVSTLELGDSALYLCASTSGTRGGYEQFFGPGTRLTVL.

The rearrangement uses TRBV4-1 and TRBJ2-4; TCRdb picks TRBD2, but there is no DNA to check that call. The CDR3 runs 16 residues. The V gene's germline CDR1 is MGHRA and CDR2 YSYEKL. This chain's CDR3 is CASSPHPGLAGNIQYF.

The J gene is TRBJ2-3, the V gene TRBV4-1; TCRdb returns TRBD1, unconfirmable since there is no DNA. Germline V gene data show CDR1 as MGHRA and CDR2 as YSYEKL. This CDR3 spans 15 amino acids. CDR3: CASSRTPLGTDTQYF.

The rearrangement uses TRBV12-3 or TRBV12-4 and TRBJ1-4. The CDR3 contains 14 residues. The CDR3 here is CASTPILGLGKLFF.

This sequence joins TRBV7-9 and TRBJ2-1; the TCRdb D gene call, TRBD2, has no DNA to confirm it. CDR1 and CDR2 from the germline V gene are SEHNR and FQNEAQ (reference sequence). The CDR3 sequence is 16 residues long. Here the CDR3 reads CASSPGELAGYNEQFF.

CDR3 residues: CASSFLTLTDTQYF. V is TRBV11-1 and J is TRBJ2-3. CDR1 is SGHAT, CDR2 FQDESV, per germline (reference sequence). This CDR3 region has 14 residues.

V and J are TRBV10-3 and TRBJ2-2; TCRdb returns TRBD1, unconfirmable since there is no DNA. The germline CDR1 and CDR2 sequences are ENHRY and SYGVKD. The CDR3 totals 16 residues. The CDR3 region is CASTGGPPRNTGELFF.

The V and J genes are TRBV19 and TRBJ2-5. Germline V gene lookup returns CDR1 LNHDA and CDR2 SQIVND (reference sequence). This CDR3 has 12 residues. This CDR3 reads CASSIEGETQYF.

This chain links TRBV25-1 with TRBJ2-5; the D call of TRBD1 rests on TCRdb alone, since no DNA is present to check it. Germline loops: CDR1 MGHDK, CDR2 SYGVNS. The CDR3 covers 17 residues. CDR3: CASSDPRRRDYQETQYF.

The V gene is TRBV20-1, the J gene TRBJ1-2; checking the TCRdb D call of TRBD1 is not possible without DNA. Germline CDR1 reads DFQATT; CDR2 reads SNEGSKA (reference sequence). The CDR3 consists of 13 residues. The CDR3: CSARQGAVSGYTF.

The V gene is TRBV5-1, the J gene TRBJ2-1; TCRdb selects TRBD2, and the lack of DNA leaves this call unchecked. Germline assignment: CDR1 SGHRS and CDR2 YFSETQ. This CDR3 has 15 residues. The CDR3 spells CASSPLAASNNEQFF.

This chain connects TRBV12-3 or TRBV12-4 to TRBJ2-4; TCRdb proposes TRBD1, but this gene call is untestable without DNA. This CDR3 is built from 17 residues. CDR3 sequence reads: CASSFTGTELAKNIQYF.

The chain has TRBV12-3 or TRBV12-4 and TRBJ1-3. This CDR3 is 16 amino acids long. CDR3 sequence: CASSLFLEALGNTIYF.

The chain uses TRBV3-1 and TRBJ2-1; TCRdb indicates TRBD2, and absent DNA this call remains unverified. Germline CDR1 reads LGHDT; CDR2 reads YNNKEL (reference sequence). This CDR3 comprises 15 residues. The CDR3 reads CASSHRGLYDNEQFF.

The chain uses TRBV12-3 or TRBV12-4 and TRBJ2-2. The length of the CDR3 is 13 residues. CDR3 sequence reads: CASDGLGIGELFF.

The rearrangement joins TRBV10-3 to TRBJ1-2; TCRdb calls TRBD1, which cannot be checked without DNA. The CDR3 has 12 residues. Germline-derived CDR1 and CDR2 are ENHRY and SYGVKD. The chain's CDR3 is CAITSTGHGYTF.

This chain connects TRBV7-2 to TRBJ1-1; the D call of TRBD1 rests on TCRdb alone, since no DNA is present to check it. CDR1 SGHTA and CDR2 FQGNSA come from the germline V gene. This CDR3 has 14 amino acids. The CDR3: CASSLDEVLSEAFF.

The chain links TRBV4-1 to TRBJ1-1; TCRdb reports TRBD1, a call that lacks DNA to check it against. The CDR3 length is 16 residues. Germline CDR1 and CDR2: MGHRA and YSYEKL. CDR3 residues: CASSHSKGGRNTEAFF.

This chain uses TRBV5-1 with TRBJ2-2; checking the TCRdb D call of TRBD2 is not possible without DNA. The CDR3 loop spans 14 amino acids. Germline values: CDR1 SGHRS, CDR2 YFSETQ. CDR3 in amino acids: CASSLEAGFGELFF.

V usage is TRBV19 and J usage is TRBJ1-4; TCRdb's D call, TRBD1, is unchecked because there is no DNA. Germline values: CDR1 LNHDA, CDR2 SQIVND (reference sequence). This CDR3 is built from 16 residues. The CDR3 region is CASSIGGTSGNEKLFF.

This sequence joins TRBV5-1 and TRBJ2-1; there is no DNA to check the TCRdb D call of TRBD2. This CDR3 region has 13 residues. Looked up from germline, CDR1 is SGHRS and CDR2 is YFSETQ. CDR3 sequence: CASSLERWTRGFF.

This chain uses TRBV7-8 with TRBJ1-1. The CDR3 length is 17 residues. Germline CDR1 reads SGHVS; CDR2 reads FQNEAQ. The CDR3 here is CASSLLQPRKMNTEAFF.

V usage is TRBV29-1 and J usage is TRBJ1-1; TCRdb's D call, TRBD1, is unchecked because there is no DNA. This CDR3 has 14 residues. Germline V gene lookup returns CDR1 SQVTM and CDR2 ANQGSEA. The CDR3 reads CSVARTGLDTEAFF.

The rearrangement links TRBV5-1 to TRBJ2-2; TCRdb names TRBD1, which stays unverified in the absence of DNA. The CDR3 is made up of 17 amino acids. Germline CDR1 reads SGHRS; CDR2 reads YFSETQ. Here the CDR3 reads CASSSLGPGAGTGELFF.

V usage is TRBV6-6 and J usage is TRBJ2-3; TCRdb reports TRBD1, a call that lacks DNA to check it against. The germline V gene encodes CDR1 MNHNY and CDR2 SVGAGI (reference sequence). This CDR3 is built from 17 residues. The CDR3 sequence is CASTPHPQGVSTDTQYF.

V and J are TRBV5-1 and TRBJ2-1; the TCRdb D gene call, TRBD1, has no DNA to confirm it. The CDR3 is 15 amino acids. Per germline, CDR1 SGHRS and CDR2 YFSETQ. CDR3 protein: CASSLVAATGNEQFF.

The genes are TRBV3-1 and TRBJ2-1; TCRdb indicates TRBD2, and absent DNA this call remains unverified. The V gene's germline CDR1 is LGHDT and CDR2 YNNKEL (reference sequence). The CDR3 covers 15 residues. The CDR3 loop reads CASSQGSVSWTEQFF.

The chain combines TRBV12-3 or TRBV12-4 with TRBJ1-5; TCRdb returns TRBD1, unconfirmable since there is no DNA. CDR3 length equals 14 residues. The CDR3 sequence: CASSRGQGYQPQHF.

The J gene is TRBJ2-1, the V gene TRBV6-6. Germline V CDR1 and CDR2: MNHNY, SVGAGI (reference sequence). This CDR3 is built from 13 residues. CDR3 loop: CASSDPLVNEQFF.